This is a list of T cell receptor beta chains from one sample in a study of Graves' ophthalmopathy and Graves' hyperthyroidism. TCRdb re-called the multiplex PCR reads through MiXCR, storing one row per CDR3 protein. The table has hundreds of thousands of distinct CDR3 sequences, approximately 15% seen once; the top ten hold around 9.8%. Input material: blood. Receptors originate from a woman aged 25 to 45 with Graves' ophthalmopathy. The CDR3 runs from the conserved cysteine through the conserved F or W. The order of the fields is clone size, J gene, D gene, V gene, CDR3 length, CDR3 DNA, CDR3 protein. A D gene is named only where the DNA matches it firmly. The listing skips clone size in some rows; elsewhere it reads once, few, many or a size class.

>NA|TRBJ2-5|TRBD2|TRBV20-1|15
TGCAGTGCTCTGGGACTAGCGGGGGGTCGGGAGACCCAGTACTTC
CSALGLAGGRETQYF
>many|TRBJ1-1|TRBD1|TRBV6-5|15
TGTGCCAGCAGTTACTCGAAAACAGGGGGCACTGAAGCTTTCTTT
CASSYSKTGGTEAFF
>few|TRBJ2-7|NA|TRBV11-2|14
TGTGCCAGCAGCTTAGGGCACGGCTCCTACGAGCAGTACTTC
CASSLGHGSYEQYF
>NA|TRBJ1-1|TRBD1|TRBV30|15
TGTGCCTGGAGGGACCGGGACAGGGGGCCCGATGAAGCTTTCTTT
CAWRDRDRGPDEAFF
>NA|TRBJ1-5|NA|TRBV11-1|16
TGTGCCAGCAGCGCGAGCGCCCGGTCAGGGCCTCAGCCCCAGCATTTT
CASSASARSGPQPQHF
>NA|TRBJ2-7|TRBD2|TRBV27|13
TGTGCCAGCAGTCGGGGGGGATACTACGAGCAGTACTTC
CASSRGGYYEQYF
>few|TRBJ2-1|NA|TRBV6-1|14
TGTGCCAGTTCGGAGGGGCTAGCGTACAATGAGCAGTTCTTC
CASSEGLAYNEQFF
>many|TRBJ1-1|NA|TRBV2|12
TGTGCCAGCAGTGACCCCAGGATCGAAGCTTTCTTT
CASSDPRIEAFF
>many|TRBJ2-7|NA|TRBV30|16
TGTGCCTGGAGTGTATGGGGAACAGCAAGCTCCTACGAGCAGTACTTC
CAWSVWGTASSYEQYF
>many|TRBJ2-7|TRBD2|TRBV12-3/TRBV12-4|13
TGTGCCAGCAGCGCCGGGACTAGCTCCGAGCAGTACTTC
CASSAGTSSEQYF
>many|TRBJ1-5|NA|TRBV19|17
TGTGCCAGTAGTGTTCTTGGTGGGTCTAGGGGAAATCAGCCCCAGCATTTT
CASSVLGGSRGNQPQHF
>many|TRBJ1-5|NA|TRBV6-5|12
TGTGCCAGCAGTTACGCCCAGGAGTCCCAGCATTTT
CASSYAQESQHF
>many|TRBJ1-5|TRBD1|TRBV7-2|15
TGTGCCAGCAGCTTAGGGACAGGGCTATCAAGGCCCCAGCATTTT
CASSLGTGLSRPQHF
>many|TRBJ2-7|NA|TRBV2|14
TGTGCCAGCAGTGAAGTCCTTAGCTCCTACGAGCAGTACTTC
CASSEVLSSYEQYF
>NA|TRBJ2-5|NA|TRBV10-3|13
TGTGCCATCAGTCAGGGTGGCCAAGAGACCCAGTACTTC
CAISQGGQETQYF
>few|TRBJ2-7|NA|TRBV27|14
TGTGCCAGCAGTTTTGCTAGTGGCCCCTACGAGCAGTACTTC
CASSFASGPYEQYF
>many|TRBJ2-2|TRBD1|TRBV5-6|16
TGTGCCAGCAGCCCCTCAGGGACAGTCTACACCGGGGAGCTGTTTTTT
CASSPSGTVYTGELFF
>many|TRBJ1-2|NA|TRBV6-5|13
TGTGCCAGCAGTTACTCGTCCAATTATGGCTACACCTTC
CASSYSSNYGYTF
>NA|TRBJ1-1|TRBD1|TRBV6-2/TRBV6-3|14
TGTGCCAGCAGGACAGGGGTACTGAACACTGAAGCTTTCTTT
CASRTGVLNTEAFF
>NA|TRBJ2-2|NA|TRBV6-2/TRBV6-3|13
TGTGCCAGCAGCCGAGCTGATACCGGGGAGCTGTTTTTT
CASSRADTGELFF
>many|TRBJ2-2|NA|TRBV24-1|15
TGTGCCACCAGTGATTTGAAACAGGATACCGGGGAGCTGTTTTTT
CATSDLKQDTGELFF
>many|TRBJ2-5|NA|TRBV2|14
TGTGCCAGCATCAAAGCAGGGGCGCAAGAGACCCAGTACTTC
CASIKAGAQETQYF
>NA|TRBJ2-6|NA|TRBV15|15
TGTGCCACCACCGTCTATAGCTCTGGGGCCAACGTCCTGACTTTC
CATTVYSSGANVLTF
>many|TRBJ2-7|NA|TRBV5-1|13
TGCGCCAGCAGCTTTTGGGGGGACCACGAGCAGTACTTC
CASSFWGDHEQYF
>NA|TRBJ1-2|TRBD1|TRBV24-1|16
TGTGCCACCAGTGATTTTCCGGGACAGGGGGCGCAAGGCTACACCTTC
CATSDFPGQGAQGYTF
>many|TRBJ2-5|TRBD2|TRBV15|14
TGTGCCACCAGCAGAGGCGGGAGTGTAGAGACCCAGTACTTC
CATSRGGSVETQYF
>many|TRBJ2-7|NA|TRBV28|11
TGTGCCAGCGCTTACAACGCCGAGCAGTACTTC
CASAYNAEQYF
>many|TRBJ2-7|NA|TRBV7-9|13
TGTGCCAGCAGCCGATTGGGGGCGGGCGAGCAGTACTTC
CASSRLGAGEQYF
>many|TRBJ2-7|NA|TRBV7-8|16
TGTGCCAGCAGCAGACAGGGTTGGGGACTAGATGACGAGCAGTACTTC
CASSRQGWGLDDEQYF
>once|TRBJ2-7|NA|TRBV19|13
TGTGCCAGTAGTGGGGTCATCGACTACGATCAGTACTTC
CASSGVIDYDQYF
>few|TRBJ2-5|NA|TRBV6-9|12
TGTGCCAGCAGTTGGACGTCAGAGACCCAGTACTTC
CASSWTSETQYF
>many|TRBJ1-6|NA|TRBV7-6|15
TGTGCCAGCAGCGCCCGGACCGGTTTGGAGTCACCCCTCCACTTT
CASSARTGLESPLHF
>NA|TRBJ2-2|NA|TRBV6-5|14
TGTGCCAGCAGTTACAGGGTTTTCACCGGGGAGCTGTTTTTT
CASSYRVFTGELFF
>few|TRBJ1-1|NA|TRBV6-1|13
TGTGCCAGCAGTGAAGTACAGCACACTGATGCTTTCTTT
CASSEVQHTDAFF
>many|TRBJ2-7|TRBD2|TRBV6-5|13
TGTGCCAGCAGACCCGGGGGGAAGTACGAGCAGTACTTC
CASRPGGKYEQYF
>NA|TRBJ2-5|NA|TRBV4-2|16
TGTGCCAGCAGCCGAGGCTATTGGACATCCCAAGAGACCCAGTACTTC
CASSRGYWTSQETQYF